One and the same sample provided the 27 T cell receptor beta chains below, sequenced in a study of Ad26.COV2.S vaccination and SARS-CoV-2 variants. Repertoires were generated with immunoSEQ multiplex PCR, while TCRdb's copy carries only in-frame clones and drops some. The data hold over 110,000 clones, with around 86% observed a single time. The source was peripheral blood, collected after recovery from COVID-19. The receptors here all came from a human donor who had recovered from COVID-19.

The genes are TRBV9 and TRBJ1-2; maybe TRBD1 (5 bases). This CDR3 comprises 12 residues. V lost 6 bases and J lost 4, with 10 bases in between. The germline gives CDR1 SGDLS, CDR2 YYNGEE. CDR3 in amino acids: CASTGTGYGYTF. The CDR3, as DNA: TGTGCCAGCACGGGGACTGGCTATGGCTACACCTTC. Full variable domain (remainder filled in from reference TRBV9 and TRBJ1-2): DSGVTQTPKHLITATGQRVTLRCSPRSGDLSVYWYQQSLDQGLQFLIQYYNGEERAKGNILERFSAQQFPDLHSELNLSSLELGDSALYFCASTGTGYGYTFGSGTRLTVV.

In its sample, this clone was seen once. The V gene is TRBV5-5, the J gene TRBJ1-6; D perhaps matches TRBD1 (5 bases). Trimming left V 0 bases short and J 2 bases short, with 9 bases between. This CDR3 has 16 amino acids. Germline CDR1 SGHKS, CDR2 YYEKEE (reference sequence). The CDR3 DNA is TGTGCCAGCAGCTTGGGACAGTCAACCTATAATTCACCCCTCCACTTT. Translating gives CASSLGQSTYNSPLHF.

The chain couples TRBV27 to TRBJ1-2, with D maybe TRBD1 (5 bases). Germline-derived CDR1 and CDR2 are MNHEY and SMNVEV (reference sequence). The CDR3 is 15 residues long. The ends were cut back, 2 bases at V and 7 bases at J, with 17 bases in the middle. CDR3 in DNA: TGTGCCAGCAGTTTAAGCCCTTCAGGGAGAGGTGGCTACACCTTC. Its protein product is CASSLSPSGRGGYTF.

CDR3 sequence reads: CASSPRGGTTEAFF. As DNA, the CDR3 is TGTGCCAGCAGCCCCAGGGGGGGGACCACTGAAGCTTTCTTT. The chain is built from TRBV7-9 and TRBJ1-1; 7 nucleotides agree with TRBD1. The CDR3 length is 14 residues. Germline-derived CDR1 and CDR2 are SEHNR and FQNEAQ (reference sequence). V gave up 5 bases and J gave up 4 bases; unmatched junction bases: 7.

The CDR3 loop is CASSPGSGYTF. Here the CDR3 DNA reads TGCGCCAGCAGCCCCGGTTCTGGCTACACCTTC. V gene TRBV5-1 combines with J gene TRBJ1-2; no clear D gene. Per the germline V gene, CDR1 is SGHRS and CDR2 is YFSETQ. The CDR3 spans 11 residues. Trimming left V 4 bases short and J 7 bases short, with 8 bases between.

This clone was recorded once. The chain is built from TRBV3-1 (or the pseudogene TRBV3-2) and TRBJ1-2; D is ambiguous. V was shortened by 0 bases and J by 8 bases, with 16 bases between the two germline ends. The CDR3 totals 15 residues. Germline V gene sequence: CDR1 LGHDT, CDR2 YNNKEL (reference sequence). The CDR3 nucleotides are TGTGCCAGCAGCCAAGACTACCGCGGGGTCCTAGGCTACACCTTC. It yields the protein CASSQDYRGVLGYTF.

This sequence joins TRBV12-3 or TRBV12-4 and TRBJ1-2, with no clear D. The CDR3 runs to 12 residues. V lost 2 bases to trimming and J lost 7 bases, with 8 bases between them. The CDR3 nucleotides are TGTGCCAGCAGTTTAAACACCGGTGGCTACACCTTC. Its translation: CASSLNTGGYTF.

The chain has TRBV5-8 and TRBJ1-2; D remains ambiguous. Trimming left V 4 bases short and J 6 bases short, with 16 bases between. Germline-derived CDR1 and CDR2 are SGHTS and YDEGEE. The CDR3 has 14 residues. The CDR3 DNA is TGTGCCAGCAGCCCGCCCGAAGGGTGGGATGGCTACACCTTC. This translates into CASSPPEGWDGYTF.

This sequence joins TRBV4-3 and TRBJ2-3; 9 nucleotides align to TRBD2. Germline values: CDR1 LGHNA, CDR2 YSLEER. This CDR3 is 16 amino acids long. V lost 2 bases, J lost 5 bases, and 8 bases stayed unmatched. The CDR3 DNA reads TGCGCCAGCAGCCAACAGGTTATAGCGGGGGAAGATACGCAGTATTTT. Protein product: CASSQQVIAGEDTQYF.

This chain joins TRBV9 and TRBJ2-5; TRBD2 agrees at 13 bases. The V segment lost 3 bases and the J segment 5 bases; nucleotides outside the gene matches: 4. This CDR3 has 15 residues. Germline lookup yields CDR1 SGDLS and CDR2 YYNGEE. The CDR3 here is CASSGTSGGAETQYF. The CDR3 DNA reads TGTGCCAGCAGCGGAACTAGCGGGGGGGCTGAGACCCAGTACTTC.

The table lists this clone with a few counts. CDR3 sequence: CATSRETPSYSSNQPQHF. The DNA for the CDR3 is TGTGCCACCAGCAGAGAGACACCCTCGTACTCGAGCAATCAGCCCCAGCATTTT. V gene TRBV15 combines with J gene TRBJ1-5; D gene ambiguous. CDR3 size: 18 residues. Germline CDR1 reads LNHNV; CDR2 reads YYDKDF (reference sequence). V gave up 0 bases and J gave up 1 base, with 16 bases separating them.

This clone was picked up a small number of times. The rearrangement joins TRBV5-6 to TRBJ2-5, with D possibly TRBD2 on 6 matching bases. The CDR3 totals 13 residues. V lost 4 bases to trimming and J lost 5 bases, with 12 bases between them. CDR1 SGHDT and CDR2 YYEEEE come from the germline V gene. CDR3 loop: CASSKGGGETQYF. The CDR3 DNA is TGTGCCAGCAGCAAAGGTGGAGGGGAGACCCAGTACTTC.

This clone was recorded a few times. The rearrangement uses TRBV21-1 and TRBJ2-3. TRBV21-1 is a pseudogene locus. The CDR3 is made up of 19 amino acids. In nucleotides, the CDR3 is TGTGCCAGCAGCAAGTCCCTTATTCTTAGACGCCTCTCCACAGATACGCAGTATTTT. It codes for CASSKSLILRRLSTDTQYF.

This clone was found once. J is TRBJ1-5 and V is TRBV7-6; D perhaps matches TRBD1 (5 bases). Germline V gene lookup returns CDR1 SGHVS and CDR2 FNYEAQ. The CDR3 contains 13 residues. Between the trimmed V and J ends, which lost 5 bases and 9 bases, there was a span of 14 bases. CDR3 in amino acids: CASSPRGGGPQHF. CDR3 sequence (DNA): TGTGCCAGCAGCCCCCGGGGTGGGGGGCCCCAGCATTTT.

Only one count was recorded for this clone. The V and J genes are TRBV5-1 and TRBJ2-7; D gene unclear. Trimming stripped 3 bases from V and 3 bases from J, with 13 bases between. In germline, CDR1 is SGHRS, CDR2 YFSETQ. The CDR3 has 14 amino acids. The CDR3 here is CASSSRVLDYEQYF. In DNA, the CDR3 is TGCGCCAGCAGCTCCCGGGTCCTGGACTACGAGCAGTACTTC.

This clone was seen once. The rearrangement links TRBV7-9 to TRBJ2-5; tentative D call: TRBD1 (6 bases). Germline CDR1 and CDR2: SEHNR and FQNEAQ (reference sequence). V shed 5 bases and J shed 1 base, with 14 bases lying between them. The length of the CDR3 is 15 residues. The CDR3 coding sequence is TGTGCCAGCAGCACTCCCGGGACAACCCAAGAGACCCAGTACTTC. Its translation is CASSTPGTTQETQYF.

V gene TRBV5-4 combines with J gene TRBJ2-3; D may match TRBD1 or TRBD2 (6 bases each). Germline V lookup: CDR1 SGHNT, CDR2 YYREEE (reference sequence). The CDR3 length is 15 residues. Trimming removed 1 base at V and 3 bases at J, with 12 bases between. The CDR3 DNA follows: TGTGCCAGCAGCTTGATGGGGGGCTTTACAGATACGCAGTATTTT. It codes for CASSLMGGFTDTQYF.

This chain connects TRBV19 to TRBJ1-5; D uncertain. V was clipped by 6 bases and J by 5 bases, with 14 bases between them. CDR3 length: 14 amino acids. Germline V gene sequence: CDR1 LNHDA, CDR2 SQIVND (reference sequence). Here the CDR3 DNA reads TGTGCCAGTAGAAATTCCCTAACGGATCAGCCCCAGCATTTT. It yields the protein CASRNSLTDQPQHF.

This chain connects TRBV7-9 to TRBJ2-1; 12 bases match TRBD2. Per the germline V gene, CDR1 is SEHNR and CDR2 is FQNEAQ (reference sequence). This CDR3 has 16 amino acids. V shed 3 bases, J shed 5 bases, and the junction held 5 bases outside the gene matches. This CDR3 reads CASSFGTSGPNNEQFF. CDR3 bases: TGTGCCAGCAGCTTCGGGACTAGCGGGCCCAACAATGAGCAGTTCTTC.

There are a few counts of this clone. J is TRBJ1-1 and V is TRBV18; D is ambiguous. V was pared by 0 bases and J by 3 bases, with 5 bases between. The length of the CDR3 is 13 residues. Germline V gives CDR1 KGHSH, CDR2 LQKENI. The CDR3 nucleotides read TGTGCCAGCTCACCACCGAAAGACACTGAAGCTTTCTTT. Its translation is CASSPPKDTEAFF.

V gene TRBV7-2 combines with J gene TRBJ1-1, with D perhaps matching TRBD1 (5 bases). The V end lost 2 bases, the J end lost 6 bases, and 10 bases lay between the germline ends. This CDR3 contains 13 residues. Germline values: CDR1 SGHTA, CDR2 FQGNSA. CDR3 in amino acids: CASSLSRDSEAFF. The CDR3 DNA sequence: TGTGCCAGCAGCTTAAGTAGGGACTCTGAAGCTTTCTTT.

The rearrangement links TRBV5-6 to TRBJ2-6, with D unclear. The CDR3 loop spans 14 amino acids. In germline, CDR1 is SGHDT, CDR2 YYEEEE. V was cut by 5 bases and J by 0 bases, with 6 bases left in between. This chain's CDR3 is CASRWSSGANVLTF. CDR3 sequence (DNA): TGTGCCAGCAGGTGGAGCTCTGGGGCCAACGTCCTGACTTTC.

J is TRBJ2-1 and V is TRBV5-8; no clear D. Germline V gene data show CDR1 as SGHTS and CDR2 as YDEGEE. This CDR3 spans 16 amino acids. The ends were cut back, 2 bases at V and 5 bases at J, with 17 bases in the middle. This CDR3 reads CASSFYAFGQNNEQFF. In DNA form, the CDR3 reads TGTGCCAGCAGCTTTTATGCATTCGGGCAAAACAATGAGCAGTTCTTC.

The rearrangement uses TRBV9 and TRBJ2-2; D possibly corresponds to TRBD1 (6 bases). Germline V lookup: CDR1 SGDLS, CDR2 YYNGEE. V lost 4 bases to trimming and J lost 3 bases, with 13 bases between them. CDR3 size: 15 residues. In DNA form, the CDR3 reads TGTGCCAGCAGCCCACAGGACAGACACACCGGGGAGCTGTTTTTT. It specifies CASSPQDRHTGELFF.

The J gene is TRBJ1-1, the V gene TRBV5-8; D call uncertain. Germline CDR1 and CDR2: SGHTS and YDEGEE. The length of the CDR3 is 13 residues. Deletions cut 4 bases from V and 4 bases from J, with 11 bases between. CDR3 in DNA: TGTGCCAGCAGCACGGAACTCCCCACTGAAGCTTTCTTT. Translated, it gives CASSTELPTEAFF.

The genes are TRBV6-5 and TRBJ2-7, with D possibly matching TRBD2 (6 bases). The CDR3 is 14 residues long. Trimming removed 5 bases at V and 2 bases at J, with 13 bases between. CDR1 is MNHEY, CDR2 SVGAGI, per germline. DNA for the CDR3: TGTGCCAGCAGTACATCACTAGCAACCTACGAGCAGTACTTC. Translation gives CASSTSLATYEQYF.

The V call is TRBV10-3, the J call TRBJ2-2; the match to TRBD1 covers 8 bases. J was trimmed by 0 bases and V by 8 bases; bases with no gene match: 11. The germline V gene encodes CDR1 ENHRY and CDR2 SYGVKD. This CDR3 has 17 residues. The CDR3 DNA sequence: TGTGCCATCGGAAAGTTCGGACAGGGCGCGAACACCGGGGAGCTGTTTTTT. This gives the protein CAIGKFGQGANTGELFF.